This TCR beta chain was profiled in a study of blood T cell repertoires in COVID-19 (dated by TCRdb to 2018 to 2020). Context from the whole study: Collaborator samples came from the United States, Italy and Spain and covered acute and convalescent phases of COVID-19. Sample metadata almost always included a de-identified subject ID, COVID-19 status, age in years and sex. Where available, HLA class I and class II types were obtained from metadata supplied by the sample provider rather than from assay-based typing. The repertoires were released in a freely available public database meant as a resource for research on the immune response to SARS-CoV-2. The dataset comprised deeply sampled blood TCRbeta repertoires from subjects exposed to, actively infected with, or recovered from COVID-19. Samples were obtained from the ongoing ImmuneRACE study (first 160 participants) and from about 1,300 subjects provided by 6 global collaborators. The prospective study material was composed of cDNA or gDNA derived from T cells, B-cell-depleted T cells, or PBMCs. Results the study describes overall, beyond this receptor: The quantity of clinical and demographic metadata differed by source and by participant and was supplied without curation.

A note on this clone: Its antigen is unknown. Qualities for individual bases were not recorded, and no much larger clone is one base off.

TCRbeta CDR3 regions were amplified from genomic DNA using the immunoSEQ Assay, a bias-controlled multiplex PCR. Concerning the study's data processing: Nucleated cell counts per sample were estimated from amplification of reference gene primers within the assay. To quantify the absolute abundance of each unique TCRbeta CDR3 rearrangement, sequence reads were collapsed and filtered. For each sample, productive Simpson clonality was calculated as the square root of Simpson's diversity index over productive rearrangements. TCRdb retrieved this table from immuneACCESS and kept in-frame rearrangements only. Not all clones are present; in checked studies, unresolved V genes account for under half, and no reason is known for the remainder. Clonal size and the V and J genes are those of that table, whereas D and trimming came from the DNA. In this sample the table shows around 160,000 clones, 82% of which occur a single time. The top ten constitute around 15% of the sample.

Whole blood was collected in K2EDTA tubes by collaborating institutions according to the institutions' own protocols. For TCRbeta analysis, collaborators shipped samples in one of three forms: frozen whole blood, isolated PBMCs, or DNA extracted from either of those sample types. The clonotype was recovered from a human donor with acute or convalescent COVID-19. The donor label of this sample is uncertain. The sample was peripheral blood.

The CDR3 amino acid sequence is: CASRSRGSPQETQYF. The sequenced DNA is TGTGCCAGCAGATCCAGGGGGTCTCCCCAAGAGACCCAGTACTTC. The sequence joins TRBV6-5 to TRBJ2-5; 7 junctional bases match TRBD1. Sequences MNHEY (CDR1) and SVGAGI (CDR2) are obtained from the germline V gene. At the junction V is shortened by 6 bases and J by 1 base; bases outside the gene matches: 8. Taken from cysteine to phenylalanine, the CDR3 has 15 residues. The sequence is cut down to CDR3 DNA, 45 bases in frame from base 1.